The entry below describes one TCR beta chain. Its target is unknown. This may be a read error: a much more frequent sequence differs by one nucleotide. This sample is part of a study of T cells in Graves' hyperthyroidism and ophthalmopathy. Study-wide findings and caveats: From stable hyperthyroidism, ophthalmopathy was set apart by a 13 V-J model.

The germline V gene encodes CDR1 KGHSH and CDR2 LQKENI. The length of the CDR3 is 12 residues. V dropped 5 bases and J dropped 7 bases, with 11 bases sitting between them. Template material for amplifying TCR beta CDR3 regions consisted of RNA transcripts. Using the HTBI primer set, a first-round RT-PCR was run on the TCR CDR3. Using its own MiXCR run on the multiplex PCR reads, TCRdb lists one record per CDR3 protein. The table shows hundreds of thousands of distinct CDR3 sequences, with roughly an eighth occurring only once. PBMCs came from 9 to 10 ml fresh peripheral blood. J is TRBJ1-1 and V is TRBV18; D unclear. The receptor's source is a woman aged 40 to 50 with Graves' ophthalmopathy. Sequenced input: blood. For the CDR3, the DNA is TGTGCCAGCTCAGTCGACGCGGGTGAAGCTTTCTTT. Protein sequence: CASSVDAGEAFF.